Listed below are T cell receptor beta chains from one sample, sequenced in a study of tumor-infiltrating lymphocytes in primary liver carcinoma. TCRdb passed the multiplex PCR reads through MiXCR, listing each CDR3 protein once. The table lists fewer than 350,000 distinct CDR3 sequences, more than 55% of them singletons. The sequenced sample consisted of peripheral blood. The receptors come from a man aged 40-49 years with primary liver carcinoma and hepatitis B virus infection. Each CDR3 is given with its conserved first and last residue. Fields, in order: D gene, V gene, J gene, clone size, CDR3 protein, CDR3 DNA. D genes are given only for firm matches. Not every row has a clone size; where given, it reads once, few, many or a size class.

D: -; V: TRBV6-5; J: TRBJ2-2; size: many; CDR3: CASSSSLASGTGELFF; DNA: TGTGCCAGCAGTTCATCTCTAGCCTCGGGGACCGGGGAGCTGTTTTTT
D: TRBD1; V: TRBV9; J: TRBJ1-6; size: -; CDR3: CASSGGQGANSPLHF; DNA: TGTGCCAGCAGTGGCGGACAGGGGGCTAATTCACCCCTCCACTTT
D: TRBD1; V: TRBV29-1; J: TRBJ1-1; size: many; CDR3: CSALPGGDRTEAFF; DNA: TGCAGCGCCCTACCGGGAGGGGACAGGACTGAAGCTTTCTTT
D: TRBD1; V: TRBV28; J: TRBJ2-5; size: -; CDR3: CASSKTQGTQETQYF; DNA: TGTGCCAGCAGTAAAACACAGGGGACCCAAGAGACCCAGTACTTC
D: TRBD2; V: TRBV5-4; J: TRBJ2-1; size: many; CDR3: CASSLGLAGGNEQFF; DNA: TGTGCCAGCAGCCTAGGACTAGCGGGAGGGAATGAGCAGTTCTTC
D: -; V: TRBV13; J: TRBJ2-1; size: -; CDR3: CDSSIRERNEQFF; DNA: TGTGACAGCAGCATCCGGGAGCGCAATGAGCAGTTCTTC
D: -; V: TRBV12-3/TRBV12-4; J: TRBJ1-2; size: many; CDR3: CASSLVNYGYTF; DNA: TGTGCCAGCAGCCTAGTGAACTATGGCTACACCTTC
D: -; V: TRBV12-3/TRBV12-4; J: TRBJ2-5; size: -; CDR3: CASSSIRGETQYF; DNA: TGTGCCAGCAGCAGTATCAGGGGTGAGACCCAGTACTTC
D: -; V: TRBV12-3/TRBV12-4; J: TRBJ2-5; size: many; CDR3: CASSLQGQETQYF; DNA: TGTGCCAGCAGTTTGCAGGGCCAAGAGACCCAGTACTTC
D: -; V: TRBV5-1; J: TRBJ2-2; size: -; CDR3: CASSPAVASNTGELFF; DNA: TGCGCCAGCAGCCCGGCGGTGGCGTCGAACACCGGGGAGCTGTTTTTT
D: -; V: TRBV12-3/TRBV12-4; J: TRBJ1-6; size: once; CDR3: CASSPTRSHSPLHF; DNA: TGTGCCAGCAGTCCAACCCGGTCTCATTCACCCCTCCACTTT
D: -; V: TRBV14; J: TRBJ2-3; size: few; CDR3: CASSQDTADTQYF; DNA: TGTGCCAGCAGCCAAGATACGGCAGATACGCAGTATTTT
D: TRBD2; V: TRBV5-4; J: TRBJ2-3; size: -; CDR3: CASCSPPGLAGGADTQYF; DNA: TGTGCCAGCTGCTCACCGCCGGGACTAGCGGGAGGCGCAGATACGCAGTATTTT
D: -; V: TRBV7-9; J: TRBJ1-5; size: -; CDR3: CASSLGTAYSNQPQHF; DNA: TGTGCCAGCAGCTTAGGGACAGCTTATAGCAATCAGCCCCAGCATTTT
D: -; V: TRBV6-2/TRBV6-3; J: TRBJ2-2; size: many; CDR3: CASWRVNTGELFF; DNA: TGTGCCAGCTGGCGGGTTAACACCGGGGAGCTGTTTTTT
D: -; V: TRBV30; J: TRBJ1-6; size: -; CDR3: CAWSVQGWGWNSPLHF; DNA: TGTGCCTGGAGTGTACAAGGTTGGGGATGGAATTCACCCCTCCACTTT
D: TRBD2; V: TRBV12-3/TRBV12-4; J: TRBJ2-1; size: few; CDR3: CASRPDQAGAPYNEQFF; DNA: TGTGCCAGCAGGCCCGATCAGGCGGGAGCCCCCTACAATGAGCAGTTCTTC
D: -; V: TRBV29-1; J: TRBJ1-1; size: many; CDR3: CSVEAYRDFDTEAFF; DNA: TGCAGCGTTGAAGCCTACAGGGATTTCGACACTGAAGCTTTCTTC
D: -; V: TRBV4-2; J: TRBJ2-6; size: -; CDR3: CTSSQTTGPGANVLTF; DNA: TGTACCAGTAGCCAAACTACAGGGCCCGGGGCCAACGTCCTGACTTTC
D: TRBD2; V: TRBV14; J: TRBJ2-7; size: few; CDR3: CASSHKTSGKILYEQYF; DNA: TGTGCCAGCAGCCATAAGACTAGCGGGAAGATTCTCTACGAGCAGTACTTC
D: -; V: TRBV11-1; J: TRBJ2-7; size: -; CDR3: CVNSHRTIGSNEQYF; DNA: TGTGTCAACAGTCATAGGACTATCGGGAGCAACGAGCAGTACTTC
D: -; V: TRBV7-9; J: TRBJ2-3; size: once; CDR3: CASSPTAVTDTQYF; DNA: TGTGCCAGCAGCCCCACAGCGGTCACAGATACGCAGTATTTT
D: TRBD2; V: TRBV11-2; J: TRBJ2-7; size: -; CDR3: CASSFSVLAGGDEQYF; DNA: TGTGCCAGCAGCTTTAGTGTGCTAGCGGGAGGGGACGAGCAGTACTTC
D: TRBD1; V: TRBV5-1; J: TRBJ1-4; size: -; CDR3: CAGSLAGGQGDEKLFF; DNA: TGCGCCGGCAGCTTGGCCGGAGGACAGGGTGACGAAAAACTGTTTTTT